This T cell receptor beta chain was recorded in a study of vaccination and CD4 T cells after COVID-19 (dated 2022 in TCRdb). As for the study more broadly: Every convalescent patient had a positive nasal swab PCR test for SARS-CoV-2, with mild disease in roughly nine patients and severe disease in one. Each participant got two doses of either the Pfizer-BioNTech BNT162b2 vaccine (n=8) or the Moderna mRNA-1273 vaccine (n=2). In around 10 COVID-19 convalescent patients and a handful of infection-naive healthy vaccine recipients, researchers compared the spike-specific CD4+ TCR repertoire from before mRNA vaccination with the repertoire from after. Post-COVID blood samples were collected from convalescent patients a median of approximately 100 days after diagnosis, with a range of roughly 35 to 161 days. Overlapping spike peptide pools from SARS-CoV-2 and from the common cold coronaviruses HCoV-NL63, HCoV-OC43 and HCoV-229E were used as culture stimuli. Post-vaccine blood samples were taken a median of 72 days after the second vaccine dose, with a range of roughly 14 to 241 days. Control cultures received a CEFX viral epitope pool as the positive control, an HIV-1 Nef peptide pool as the negative control, or no peptide. The convalescent cohort included six males and four females, with two Hispanic individuals, seven Caucasians, two Asians and one multiracial person. Here is what the overall study found, with its caveats: In convalescent patients, a median roughly 86% of post-vaccine SARS-CoV-2-reactive clones were detected only after vaccination, suggesting vaccine-specific priming. The median number of SARS-CoV-2-reactive clonotypes rose from around 20 after infection to a few dozen after vaccination, but the change was not significant. The study included relatively few convalescent patients and did not analyze early timepoints after natural infection. Of the vaccine-specific clones in convalescent patients, 304 of 307, or nearly all, reacted only to SARS-CoV-2 spike and did not cross-react with common cold coronaviruses.

Sequences MNHNS (CDR1) and SASEGT (CDR2) are obtained from the germline V gene. V loses 3 bases, J loses 3 bases, and the germline ends lie 6 bases apart. The CDR3, cysteine through phenylalanine, is 14 amino acids long. The read is trimmed to its CDR3 DNA, 42 bases read in frame from base 1. According to the study, the label for this sample's treatment or condition signals: approximately nine-day PBMC culture with coronavirus spike peptide pools or control peptides (ViraFEST assay). The ViraFEST assay, used in the study, expanded antigen-specific T cells with peptide pools and then identified the expanded clonotypes through TCR sequencing. Positive SARS-CoV-2 PCR tests in the convalescent patients dated from March to December 2020, before Alpha, Beta and Delta variants emerged in the United States. Each well held approximately 2 million PBMCs cultured in IMDM containing roughly 5% human AB serum and approximately 9.6 IU/ml IL-2, with about 10 ug/ml peptide pools added. On days 3 and 7, half of the culture medium was replaced with fresh IL-2-containing medium. After around 10 days of culture, CD4+ T cells were isolated by negative selection with the EasySep CD4+ T cell isolation kit. Ficoll-Paque Plus gradient centrifugation was used to isolate PBMCs from whole blood, and the isolated PBMCs were then either used fresh or cryopreserved at -140C. Each culture condition was generally run in triplicate wells.

A note on this clonotype: No antigen is known for it. The input lacks base qualities; no much larger clone sits a single base away.

The library was obtained by PCR. DNA from cultured CD4+ T cells was subjected to TCR sequencing with the Oncomine TCR Beta short-read assay at the Johns Hopkins FTIC core. Genomic DNA was extracted from the cultured CD4+ T cells with the QIAamp micro DNA kit. Oncomine TCR Beta libraries made from cultured CD4+ T cells were pooled using unique dual indexes and sequenced on an Illumina iSeq 100. In the authors' own workflow: Non-productive sequences were filtered out, and CDR3s that did not start with C, did not end with F or W, or were shorter than 7 amino acids were discarded. The MANAFEST web application was used to identify antigen-specific clonotypes by comparing peptide-stimulated wells against reference wells and other culture wells. Positive clones required FDR below 0.05, an odds ratio above 5, and productive frequency above 0.1% in at least two of three replicate wells. A clonotype was classed as cross-reactive if the clonotype showed significant expansion both in SARS-CoV-2 spike wells and in at least one common cold coronavirus spike condition. Similarity between CDR3 sequences was evaluated in R version 3.6.1 using Levenshtein distances (stringdist) and unrooted phylogenetic trees (ape). Starting from the raw public reads, TCRdb applied fastp trimming at Q25, assembled clones with MiXCR and retained in-frame beta chains. Rows with a matching CDR3 protein are joined into one entry that keeps the most common DNA and genes. The V and J calls and clone size come from TCRdb's table, not from the authors' own analysis. In all, the sample holds 7,500 to 9,500 distinct CDR3 sequences, and under 80% of those were seen once. The ten largest account for almost 35% of the sample.

The sequence was collected from a human donor who had recovered from COVID-19. The sequence is built from TRBV6-1 and TRBJ1-6; a confident D gene designation cannot be given. The sample comprised CD4+ T cells from blood, cultured in vitro. The DNA sequence is given as TGTGCCAGCAGTGAGAGGGTCTATAATTCACCCCTCCACTTT. Its protein product is CASSERVYNSPLHF.